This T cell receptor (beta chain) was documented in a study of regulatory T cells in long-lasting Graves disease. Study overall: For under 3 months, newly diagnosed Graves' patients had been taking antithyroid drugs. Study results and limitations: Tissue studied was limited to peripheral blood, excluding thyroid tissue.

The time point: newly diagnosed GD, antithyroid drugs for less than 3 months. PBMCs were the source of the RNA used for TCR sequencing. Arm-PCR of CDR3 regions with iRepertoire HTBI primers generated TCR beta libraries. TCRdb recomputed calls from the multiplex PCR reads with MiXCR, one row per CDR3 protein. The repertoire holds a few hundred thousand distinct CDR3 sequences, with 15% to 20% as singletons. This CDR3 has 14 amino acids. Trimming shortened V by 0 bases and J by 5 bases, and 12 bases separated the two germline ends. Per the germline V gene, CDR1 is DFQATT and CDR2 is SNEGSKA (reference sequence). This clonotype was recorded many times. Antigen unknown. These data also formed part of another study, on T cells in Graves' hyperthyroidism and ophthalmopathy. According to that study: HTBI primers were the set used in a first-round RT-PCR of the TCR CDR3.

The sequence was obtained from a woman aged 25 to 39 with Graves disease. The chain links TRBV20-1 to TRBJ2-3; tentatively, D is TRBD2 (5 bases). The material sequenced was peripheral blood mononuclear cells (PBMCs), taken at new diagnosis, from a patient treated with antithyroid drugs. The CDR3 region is CSARDWLREDTQYF. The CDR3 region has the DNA TGCAGTGCTAGAGATTGGCTGAGGGAAGATACGCAGTATTTT.